This T cell receptor beta chain appears in the sequencing data of a study of early T cells in non-severe SARS-CoV-2 infection (dated by TCRdb to the early 2020s). Background on the whole study: Because TCR sequencing relied on bulk RNA taken from unsorted whole blood, pairing of alpha and beta chains was not possible. General conclusions and limits of the study: Matching against VDJdb was skewed toward anti-spike CD8 responses, likely underestimated virus-specific expansions, and missed private and CD4 specificities.

This was a case-control study nested in a cohort of healthcare workers in London, UK, who had nasopharyngeal swab PCR tests and blood samples taken every week. Between 23 and 31 March 2020, the week of the UK lockdown, healthcare workers were enrolled and then followed up weekly for as long as 16 weeks. Remarks on this clonotype: Its antigen specificity is not known. No base quality values were provided; no much bigger clone lies one nucleotide off.

The library was produced with 5' RACE. Sequencing relied on a NextSeq 500. Unique molecular identifiers were attached to individual cDNA molecules in the TCR library protocol so that sequencing error and PCR bias could be corrected. Both TCR alpha and beta chains were sequenced, and tight co-correlation was observed between alpha and beta sequence abundances in each sample. On the study's bioinformatics: Decombinator V4 was used to annotate TCR sequences for V gene, J gene and CDR3. Expanded TCRs were defined as changing significantly between any two time points under a Poisson model with p below 0.0001. TCR abundances were normalised to the total number of TCRs sequenced per sample and expressed as counts per million. TRAV1-2 paired with TRAJ12, TRAJ20 or TRAJ33 defined MAIT TCRs, while TRAV10 paired with TRAJ18 defined iNKT TCRs. A search of VDJdb, accessed on 1 November 2021, was run for TCRs annotated to CMV, EBV and SARS-CoV-2, with TCRs annotated for multiple antigens excluded. In TCRdb, the public reads were trimmed at Q25 with fastp and aligned with MiXCR, with productive beta chains retained. Rows merge per CDR3 protein into single entries with the most common DNA and genes. TCRdb's processing, not the authors' own work, is the source of the V and J calls. This sample comprises more than 40,000 distinct CDR3 sequences, approximately 5.9% of them detected only once. The ten largest clonotypes hold around 5% of the sample.

For CDR1 and CDR2, the germline V gene lists MRHNA and SNTAGT. The CDR3, from cysteine to phenylalanine, totals 13 residues. Only CDR3 DNA remains: 39 bases, in frame from the first base. V drops 2 bases and J drops 6 bases, leaving 8 bases in between. This sequence was found in an adult who was a healthcare worker with PCR-confirmed SARS-CoV-2 infection or an uninfected control (not recorded which). The sample consisted of whole blood, taken at baseline. The chain uses TRBV6-4 and TRBJ2-1, with the D segment identity uncertain. The CDR3 in this case is CASSDGAANEQFF. The DNA is TGTGCCAGCAGTGACGGAGCAGCCAATGAGCAGTTCTTC.